The 9 T cell receptor beta chains given below trace back to one sample, sequenced in a study of T cell responses to AZD1222 COVID-19 vaccine. Profiled with immunoSEQ multiplex PCR; TCRdb holds only in-frame clones, not every one. The sample comprises tens of thousands of clones, 90% of which are singletons, and over 4.5% rests with the top ten. The sequencing here drew on peripheral blood, taken on day 0 of AZD1222 vaccination. The receptors shown here come from an adult in good health.

The gene calls are TRBV21-1 and TRBJ1-6. TRBV21-1 is reported as a pseudogene. CDR3 length: 12 amino acids. The CDR3 protein is CASSKTGSPLHF. The CDR3 nucleotides read TGTGCCAGCAGCAAAACCGGTTCACCCCTCCACTTT.

The rearrangement uses TRBV7-9 and TRBJ1-2; no firm D call. V shed 5 bases and J shed 5 bases, with 24 bases lying between them. The CDR3 is 17 amino acids. Germline V gene lookup returns CDR1 SEHNR and CDR2 FQNEAQ (reference sequence). The CDR3 coding sequence is TGTGCCAGCAGCGCCCCAATATATCGGGGATTCTCATATGGCTACACCTTC. Its protein product is CASSAPIYRGFSYGYTF. Full variable domain (outside the CDR3, taken from reference TRBV7-9 and TRBJ1-2): DTGVSQNPRHKITKRGQNVTFRCDPISEHNRLYWYRQTLGQGPEFLTYFQNEAQLEKSRLLSDRFSAERPKGSFSTLEIQRTEQGDSAMYLCASSAPIYRGFSYGYTFGSGTRLTVV.

The chain combines TRBV7-2 with TRBJ1-5; D is ambiguous. The CDR3 extends over 14 amino acids. Germline-derived CDR1 and CDR2 are SGHTA and FQGNSA. The V and J ends lost 1 base and 0 bases respectively, with 4 bases between them. The CDR3 DNA reads TGTGCCAGCAGCTTAGAGGGTAGCAATCAGCCCCAGCATTTT. Translation gives CASSLEGSNQPQHF. The complete variable domain, with remaining parts taken from reference TRBV7-2 and TRBJ1-5, reads GAGVSQSPSNKVTEKGKDVELRCDPISGHTALYWYRQSLGQGLEFLIYFQGNSAPDKSGLPSDRFSAERTGGSVSTLTIQRTQQEDSAVYLCASSLEGSNQPQHFGDGTRLSIL.

This sequence joins TRBV7-2 and TRBJ1-5; D is uncertain. The CDR3 totals 16 residues. V was cut by 6 bases and J by 0 bases, with 15 bases left in between. Looked up from germline, CDR1 is SGHTA and CDR2 is FQGNSA. The CDR3 spells CASSSTGRLSNQPQHF. The CDR3 nucleotides read TGTGCCAGCAGTTCTACGGGGAGACTTAGCAATCAGCCCCAGCATTTT.

V gene TRBV28 combines with J gene TRBJ1-4; a weak D match, TRBD1 (6 bases). Trimming removed 7 bases at V and 7 bases at J, with 19 bases between. Looked up from germline, CDR1 is MDHEN and CDR2 is SYDVKM. The CDR3 is made up of 15 amino acids. The CDR3 reads CASIPTSGAGEKLFF. CDR3 sequence (DNA): TGTGCCAGCATTCCTACTTCAGGGGCAGGTGAAAAACTGTTTTTT.

The rearrangement uses TRBV2 and TRBJ2-5; the match to TRBD1 covers 8 bases. V lost 1 base and J lost 5; bases outside the gene matches: 9. Germline CDR1 reads SNHLY; CDR2 reads FYNNEI. There are 16 residues in the CDR3. CDR3 residues: CASSEGRTGRVETQYF. DNA for the CDR3: TGTGCCAGCAGTGAAGGAAGGACAGGGCGGGTGGAGACCCAGTACTTC. The full variable domain, completed using reference TRBV2 and TRBJ2-5, is EPEVTQTPSHQVTQMGQEVILRCVPISNHLYFYWYRQILGQKVEFLVSFYNNEISEKSEIFDDQFSVERPDGSNFTLKIRSTKLEDSAMYFCASSEGRTGRVETQYFGPGTRLLVL.

The chain recombines TRBV5-7 with TRBJ1-5, with D possibly TRBD1 on 6 matching bases. TRBV5-7 is designated an ORF whose function remains uncertain. The CDR3 spans 16 residues. Trimming stripped 1 base from V and 6 bases from J, with 17 bases between. CDR3 amino acids: CASSLKARGWSQPQHF. DNA of the CDR3: TGTGCCAGCAGCTTGAAGGCCAGGGGTTGGAGTCAGCCCCAGCATTTT.

The genes are TRBV28 and TRBJ1-2; no clear D. CDR3 length: 13 amino acids. Trimming removed 5 bases at V and 5 bases at J, with 12 bases between. CDR1 is MDHEN and CDR2 is SYDVKM in the germline V gene. CDR3 nucleotide sequence: TGTGCCAGCAGTCTTCAGACTGTATATGGCTACACCTTC. This translates into CASSLQTVYGYTF.

CDR3 bases: TGCGCCAGCAGCTTGGCTAGCGGGGGCGGGAACACCGGGGAGCTGTTTTTT. Translation gives CASSLASGGGNTGELFF. The chain combines TRBV5-1 with TRBJ2-2, with 10 bases fitting TRBD2. The J segment lost 1 base and the V segment lost 0 bases, leaving 3 bases of the junction unmatched. There are 17 residues in the CDR3. Germline assignment: CDR1 SGHRS and CDR2 YFSETQ.